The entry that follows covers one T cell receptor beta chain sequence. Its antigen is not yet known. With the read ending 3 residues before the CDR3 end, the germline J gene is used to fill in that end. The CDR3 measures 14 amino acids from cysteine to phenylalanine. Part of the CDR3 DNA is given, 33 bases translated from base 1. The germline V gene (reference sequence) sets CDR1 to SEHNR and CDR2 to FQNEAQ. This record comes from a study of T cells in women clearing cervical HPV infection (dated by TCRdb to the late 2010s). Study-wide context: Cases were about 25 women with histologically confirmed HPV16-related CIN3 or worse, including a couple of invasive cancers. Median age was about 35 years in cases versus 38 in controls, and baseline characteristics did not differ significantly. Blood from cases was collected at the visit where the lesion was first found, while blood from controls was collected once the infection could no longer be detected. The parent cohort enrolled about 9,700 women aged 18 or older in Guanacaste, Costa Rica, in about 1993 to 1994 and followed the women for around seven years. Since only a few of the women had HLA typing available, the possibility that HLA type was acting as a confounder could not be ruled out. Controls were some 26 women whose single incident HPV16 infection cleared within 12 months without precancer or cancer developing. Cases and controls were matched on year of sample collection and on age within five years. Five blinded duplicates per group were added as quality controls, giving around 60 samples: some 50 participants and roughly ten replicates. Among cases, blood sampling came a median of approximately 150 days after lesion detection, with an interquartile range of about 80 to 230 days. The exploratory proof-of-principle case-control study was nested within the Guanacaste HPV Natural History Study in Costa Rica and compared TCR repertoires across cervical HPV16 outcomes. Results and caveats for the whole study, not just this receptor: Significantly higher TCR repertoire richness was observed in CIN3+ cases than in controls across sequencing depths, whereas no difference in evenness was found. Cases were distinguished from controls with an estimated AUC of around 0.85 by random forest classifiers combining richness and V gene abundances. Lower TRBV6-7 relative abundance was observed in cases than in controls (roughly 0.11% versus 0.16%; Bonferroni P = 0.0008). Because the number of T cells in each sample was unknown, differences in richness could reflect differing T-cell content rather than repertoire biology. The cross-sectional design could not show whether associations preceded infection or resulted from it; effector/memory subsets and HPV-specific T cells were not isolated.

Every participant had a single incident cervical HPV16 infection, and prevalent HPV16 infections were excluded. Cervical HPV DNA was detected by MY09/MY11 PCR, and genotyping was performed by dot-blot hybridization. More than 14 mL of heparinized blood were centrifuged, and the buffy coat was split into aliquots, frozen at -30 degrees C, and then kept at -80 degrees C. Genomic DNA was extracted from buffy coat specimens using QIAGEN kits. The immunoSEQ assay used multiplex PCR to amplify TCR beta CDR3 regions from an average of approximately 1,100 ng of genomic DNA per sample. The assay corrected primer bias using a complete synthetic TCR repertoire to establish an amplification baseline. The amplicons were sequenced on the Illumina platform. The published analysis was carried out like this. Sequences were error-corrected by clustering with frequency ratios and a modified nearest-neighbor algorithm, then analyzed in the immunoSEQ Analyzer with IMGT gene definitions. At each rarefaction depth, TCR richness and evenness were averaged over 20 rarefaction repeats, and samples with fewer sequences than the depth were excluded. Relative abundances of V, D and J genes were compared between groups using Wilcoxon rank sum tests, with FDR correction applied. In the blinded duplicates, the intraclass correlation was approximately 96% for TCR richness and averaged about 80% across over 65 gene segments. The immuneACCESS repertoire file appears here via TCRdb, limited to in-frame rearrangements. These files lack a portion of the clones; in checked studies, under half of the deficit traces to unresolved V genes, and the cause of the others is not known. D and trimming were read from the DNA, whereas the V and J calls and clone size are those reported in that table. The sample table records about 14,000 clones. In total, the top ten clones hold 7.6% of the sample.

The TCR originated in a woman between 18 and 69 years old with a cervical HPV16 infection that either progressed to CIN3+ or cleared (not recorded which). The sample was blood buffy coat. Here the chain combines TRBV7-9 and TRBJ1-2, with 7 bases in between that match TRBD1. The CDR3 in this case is CASSFSGQSYDYTF. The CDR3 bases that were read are TGTGCCAGCAGCTTCTCGGGACAGTCCTACGAC.